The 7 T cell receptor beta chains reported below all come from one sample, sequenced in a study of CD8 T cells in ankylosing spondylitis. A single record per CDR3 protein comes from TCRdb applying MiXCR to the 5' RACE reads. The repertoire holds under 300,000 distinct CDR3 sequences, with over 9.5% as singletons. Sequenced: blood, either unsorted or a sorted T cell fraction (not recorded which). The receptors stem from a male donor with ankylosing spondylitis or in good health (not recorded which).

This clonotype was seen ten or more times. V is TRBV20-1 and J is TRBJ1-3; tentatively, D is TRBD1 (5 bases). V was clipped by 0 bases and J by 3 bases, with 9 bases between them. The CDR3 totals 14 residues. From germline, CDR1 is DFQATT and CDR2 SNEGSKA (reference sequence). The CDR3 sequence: CSARDPGVGNTIYF. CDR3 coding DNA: TGCAGTGCTAGAGATCCGGGGGTTGGAAACACCATATATTTT.

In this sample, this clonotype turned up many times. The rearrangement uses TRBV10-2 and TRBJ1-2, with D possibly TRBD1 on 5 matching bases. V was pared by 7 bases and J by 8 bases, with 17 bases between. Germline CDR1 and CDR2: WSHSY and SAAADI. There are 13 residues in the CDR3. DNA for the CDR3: TGCGCCAGCAAGAGAGGGGAATCTCAGGGCTACACCTTC. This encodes CASKRGESQGYTF.

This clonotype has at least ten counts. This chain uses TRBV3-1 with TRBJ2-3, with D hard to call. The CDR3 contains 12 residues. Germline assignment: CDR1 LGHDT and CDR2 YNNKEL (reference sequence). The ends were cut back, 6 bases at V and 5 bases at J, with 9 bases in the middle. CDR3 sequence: CASRLTEDTQYF. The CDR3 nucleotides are TGTGCCAGCAGACTAACGGAAGATACGCAGTATTTT.

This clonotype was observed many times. The CDR3 DNA reads as TGCAGTGCTAGGACAGGGGCCAACATGAACACTGAAGCTTTCTTT. Translating it yields CSARTGANMNTEAFF. The V and J genes are TRBV20-1 and TRBJ1-1, with 8 bases identical to TRBD1. Germline V gives CDR1 DFQATT, CDR2 SNEGSKA (reference sequence). This CDR3 contains 15 residues. The ends lost 3 bases at V and 0 bases at J; junction bases unmatched: 6.

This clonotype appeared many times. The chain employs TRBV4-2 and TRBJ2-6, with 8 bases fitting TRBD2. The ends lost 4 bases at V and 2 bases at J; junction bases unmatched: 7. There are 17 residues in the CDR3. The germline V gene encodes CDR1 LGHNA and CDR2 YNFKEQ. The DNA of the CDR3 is TGTGCCAGCAGCCTCGGGGGGGCGCAGCCTGGGGCCAACGTCCTGACTTTC. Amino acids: CASSLGGAQPGANVLTF.

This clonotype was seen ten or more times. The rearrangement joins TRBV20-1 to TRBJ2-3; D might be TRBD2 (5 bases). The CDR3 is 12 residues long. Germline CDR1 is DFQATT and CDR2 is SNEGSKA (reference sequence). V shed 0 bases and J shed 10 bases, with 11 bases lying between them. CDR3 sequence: CSARDLGSAQYF. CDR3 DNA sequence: TGCAGTGCTAGAGATCTAGGGAGTGCGCAGTATTTT.

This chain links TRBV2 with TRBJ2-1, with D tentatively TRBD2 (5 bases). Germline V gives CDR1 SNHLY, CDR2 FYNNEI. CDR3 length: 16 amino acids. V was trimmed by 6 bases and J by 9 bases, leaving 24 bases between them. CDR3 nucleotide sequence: TGTGCCAGCAGCCCCCTAAGAACTGTCCAAGGAGGTGAGCAGTTCTTC. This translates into CASSPLRTVQGGEQFF.